These 3 T cell receptor beta chains share one sample of origin, sequenced in a study of T cell responses to AZD1222 COVID-19 vaccine (dated by TCRdb to the early 2020s). The library was produced with the immunoSEQ multiplex PCR assay. TCRdb's version of the immuneACCESS table is confined to in-frame rearrangements and falls short of the full clone set. An unresolved V gene accounts for under half of the shortfall where checked; the remainder is of unknown origin. Within this sample are roughly 130,000 clones, with around 94% of them counted one time only. Around 1.8% of the sample is taken by the ten largest. The intended sense of this specimen's time point label: baseline before first vaccination. The specimen comprised peripheral blood, sampled on day 0 of AZD1222 vaccination. Receptors originate from an adult in good health.

V gene TRBV18 combines with J gene TRBJ2-3; 7 bases match TRBD1. The germline V gene has CDR1 KGHSH and CDR2 LQKENI. The CDR3 runs 15 residues. Trimming at V came to 6 bases and at J to 6 bases, leaving 12 bases not matched to a gene. The CDR3 coding sequence is TGTGCCAGCTCCCCAGACAGGGACCAACGGGATACGCAGTATTTT. Its translation: CASSPDRDQRDTQYF.

V gene TRBV29-1 combines with J gene TRBJ2-5; D call uncertain. V was clipped by 4 bases and J by 1 base, with 10 bases between them. Germline V lookup: CDR1 SQVTM, CDR2 ANQGSEA. This CDR3 contains 13 residues. CDR3 nucleotide sequence: TGCAGCGTTGGAGCCCAGACCCAAGAGACCCAGTACTTC. This encodes CSVGAQTQETQYF.

This clone was recorded once. This chain links TRBV24-1 with TRBJ1-2; TRBD1 matches 10 bases. Trimming cost V 4 bases and J 3 bases; bases outside gene matches: 7. Germline values: CDR1 KGHDR, CDR2 SFDVKD. This CDR3 is 16 amino acids long. For the CDR3, the DNA is TGTGCCACCAGTGACCCATCGACAGGGGGCGACTATGGCTACACCTTC. This gives the protein CATSDPSTGGDYGYTF.